This TCR beta chain was recorded in a study of cytomegalovirus exposure and HLA in healthy donors. In its sample, this clone was seen once. PCR primers comprised 60 Vbeta and 13 Jbeta primers. Here immunoSEQ multiplex PCR was the method, and the copy in TCRdb shows in-frame clones only, minus some. The repertoire holds about 150,000 clones, over 70% seen once, with about 2% in the top ten. The CDR3 covers 18 residues. The germline V gene has CDR1 SGHVS and CDR2 FNYEAQ. V was trimmed by 1 base and J by 0 bases, leaving 16 bases between them. The sequencing sample was made of PBMCs. The source of this sequence is a man in his thirties or forties in good health and CMV-seronegative. The chain couples TRBV7-6 to TRBJ2-1, with D maybe TRBD2 (7 bases). In DNA form, the CDR3 reads TGTGCCAGCAGCTTAGAGGGGGGGATAGGGAGCTCCTACAATGAGCAGTTCTTC. It is translated as CASSLEGGIGSSYNEQFF.